This TCR beta chain was found in a study of CD8+ T cells in alopecia areata. At the level of the study: Treated patients swallowed 5 to 10 mg of oral tofacitinib twice daily. A 6-month period off drug followed tofacitinib, which lasted 6 to 18 months.

This clone was observed a handful of times. Other DNA sequences in this sample translate to the same CDR3. Stated treatment: oral pan-JAK inhibitor, 5-10 mg twice daily. cDNA reverse transcribed from extracted RNA served as the sequencing template. Libraries were prepared by immunoSEQ multiplex PCR; TCRdb keeps only in-frame clonotypes and omits some of them. The sample includes more than 200,000 clones, less than 45% of them seen just once. Germline V gene sequence: CDR1 SNHLY, CDR2 FYNNEI. The V gene end was trimmed by 4 bases and the J gene end by 2 bases; junction bases not matched to a gene: 2. This CDR3 comprises 13 residues.

The clonotype originates from a human donor with alopecia areata. This rearrangement joins TRBV2 to TRBJ2-7; TRBD2 matches at 7 bases. The source was CD4+ T cells sorted from blood, collected around week 37, from a patient treated with tofacitinib. The CDR3 DNA sequence: TGTGCCAGCAGTGCCGGGGGGACCTACGAGCAGTACTTC. It yields the protein CASSAGGTYEQYF.